This T cell receptor (beta chain) was recorded in a study of identical twins. Study-wide results and caveats: Zero-insertion analyses were open to partial confounding by invariant MAIT and iNKT cells.

This clonotype has a handful of counts. The antigen remains undetermined. V lost 3 bases to trimming and J lost 2 bases; unmatched junction nucleotides: 5. This CDR3 has 15 amino acids. CDR1 and CDR2 from the germline V gene are SEHNR and FQNEAQ (reference sequence). One entry per CDR3 protein, called by TCRdb with MiXCR from the 5' RACE reads. The sample lists 250,000 to 300,000 distinct CDR3 sequences, roughly 9.8% occurring once. These data also featured in a second study, about yellow fever vaccine responses in identical twins. From that study: Vaccine T cell responses of twins reportedly seemed partly convergent and partly personalized.

The rearrangement links TRBV7-9 to TRBJ1-1; 8 bases line up with TRBD1. The TCR comes from a woman under 30 in good health. Sequencing was performed on CD8+ T cells sorted from blood. CDR3 in DNA: TGTGCCAGCAGCTTCGGACAGGGCATAAACACTGAAGCTTTCTTT. Its protein product is CASSFGQGINTEAFF.